Shown below are 17 T cell receptor beta chains from a single sample sequenced in a study of blood T cell repertoires in COVID-19. The data were produced by immunoSEQ multiplex PCR, yet TCRdb's version contains in-frame clones alone and is incomplete. The sample holds around 190,000 clones, roughly 90% seen once. The source material was peripheral blood. The receptors were sampled from a man aged 18-30 years with active or convalescent COVID-19.

The chain uses TRBV6-5 and TRBJ1-1; the match to TRBD1 covers 7 bases. CDR3 length: 15 amino acids. J was trimmed by 0 bases and V by 1 base; bases with no gene match: 2. Germline-derived CDR1 and CDR2 are MNHEY and SVGAGI. The chain's CDR3 is CASSYWGQMNTEAFF. DNA of the CDR3: TGTGCCAGCAGTTACTGGGGACAGATGAACACTGAAGCTTTCTTT.

This clone came up once. Here the CDR3 DNA reads TGTGCCACCAGCCCTATGCCGGTGTCGGTCGACACAGATACGCAGTATTTT. It specifies CATSPMPVSVDTDTQYF. The V and J genes are TRBV15 and TRBJ2-3; D is undetermined. V was trimmed by 5 bases and J by 2 bases, leaving 20 bases between them. Germline lookup yields CDR1 LNHNV and CDR2 YYDKDF (reference sequence). The CDR3 totals 17 residues.

V gene TRBV6-2 or TRBV6-3 combines with J gene TRBJ1-6, with 8 bases fitting TRBD1. V shed 6 bases, J shed 10 bases, and the junction held 11 bases outside the gene matches. CDR3 size: 15 residues. Germline V gene sequence: CDR1 MNHEY, CDR2 SVGEGT. The CDR3: CASRPGGTGSSPLHF. CDR3 in DNA: TGTGCCAGCAGACCTGGTGGGACAGGATCCTCACCCCTCCACTTT.

This chain joins TRBV30 and TRBJ2-5; 12 bases align to TRBD2. The CDR3 is made up of 14 amino acids. Germline lookup yields CDR1 GTSNPN and CDR2 SVGIG (reference sequence). V gave up 0 bases and J gave up 5 bases; unmatched junction bases: 1. The CDR3 DNA reads TGTGCCTGGAGTGTAACTAGCGGGGGGGAGACCCAGTACTTC. Translation: CAWSVTSGGETQYF.

The V gene is TRBV13, the J gene TRBJ2-7; 9 bases agree with TRBD1. Germline CDR1 PRHDT, CDR2 FYEKMQ (reference sequence). V shed 5 bases and J 3 bases; nucleotides not matched to a gene: 11. The CDR3 covers 16 residues. Written as DNA, the CDR3 is TGTGCCAGCAGCGGGCCCCCGGGACAGGGAAACTACGAGCAGTACTTC. It codes for CASSGPPGQGNYEQYF. Supplemented by reference TRBV13 and TRBJ2-7, the full variable domain reads AAGVIQSPRHLIKEKRETATLKCYPIPRHDTVYWYQQGPGQDPQFLISFYEKMQSDKGSIPDRFSAQQFSDYHSELNMSSLELGDSALYFCASSGPPGQGNYEQYFGPGTRLTVT.

The CDR3 nucleotides read TGTGCCAGCAGCTCCCCGGAGGCGAACACTGAAGCTTTCTTT. Translation: CASSSPEANTEAFF. V usage is TRBV5-6 and J usage is TRBJ1-1; D remains ambiguous. The germline gives CDR1 SGHDT, CDR2 YYEEEE. The germline V and J ends were trimmed by 3 bases and 1 base, with 10 bases remaining between them. The CDR3 is 14 residues long.

The chain carries TRBV25-1 and TRBJ1-2; perhaps TRBD1 as D (5 bases). The CDR3 covers 14 residues. Germline V gives CDR1 MGHDK, CDR2 SYGVNS. With 5 bases removed from V and 8 bases from J, the gap between germline ends came to 18 bases. CDR3 nucleotides: TGTGCCAGCAGTCGAAACCTGGGGGGGGACGGCTACACCTTC. It codes for CASSRNLGGDGYTF.

The chain uses TRBV7-6 and TRBJ1-5; 7 bases agree with TRBD1. Germline CDR1 SGHVS, CDR2 FNYEAQ. There are 15 residues in the CDR3. V shed 4 bases, J shed 3 bases, and the junction held 6 bases outside the gene matches. The CDR3 nucleotides read TGTGCCAGCAGCTCGAAAGGACAGGACAATCAGCCCCAGCATTTT. It codes for CASSSKGQDNQPQHF.

This sequence joins TRBV7-4 and TRBJ1-4; 9 bases match TRBD1. The CDR3 sequence is 19 residues long. V lost 4 bases, J lost 0 bases, and 12 bases stayed unmatched. The germline gives CDR1 SGHVT, CDR2 SQSDAQ. The CDR3 is CASSCFRDREFATNEKLFF. The CDR3 DNA reads TGTGCCAGCAGCTGCTTCCGGGACAGGGAGTTTGCAACTAATGAAAAACTGTTTTTT.

The rearrangement links TRBV5-8 to TRBJ2-1; the match to TRBD1 covers 12 bases. Germline-derived CDR1 and CDR2 are SGHTS and YDEGEE. The CDR3 is 20 residues long. The V segment lost 2 bases and the J segment 0 bases; nucleotides outside the gene matches: 12. CDR3 region: CASSLNWGQGAVSSYNEQFF. CDR3 nucleotides: TGTGCCAGCAGCTTAAATTGGGGACAGGGGGCTGTAAGCTCCTACAATGAGCAGTTCTTC.

V usage is TRBV7-3 and J usage is TRBJ1-1; D is ambiguous. Germline V CDR1 and CDR2: SGHTA, FQGTGA. This CDR3 contains 14 residues. The germline V and J ends were trimmed by 5 bases and 3 bases, with 13 bases remaining between them. The CDR3, as DNA: TGTGCCAGCAGCCGCTCGGCGGCAGACACTGAAGCTTTCTTT. Residues: CASSRSAADTEAFF.

The chain carries TRBV6-6 and TRBJ2-7; 11 positions match TRBD2. Germline values: CDR1 MNHNY, CDR2 SVGAGI (reference sequence). The CDR3 loop spans 14 amino acids. The junction had 6 bases not matched to a gene; V was cut back by 6 bases and J by 5 bases. The CDR3 nucleotides read TGTGCCAGCAGCCACGGGACTAGCGGCGACGAGCAGTACTTC. This gives the protein CASSHGTSGDEQYF.

The chain uses TRBV6-1 and TRBJ1-2; 7 nucleotides align to TRBD1. CDR1 and CDR2 (germline): MNHNS, SASEGT. With 0 bases clipped from V and 0 bases from J, the junction kept 4 bases outside the gene matches. The CDR3 has 16 amino acids. The CDR3, as DNA: TGTGCCAGCAGTGAAGCACTCACAGGGGCTAACTATGGCTACACCTTC. It is translated as CASSEALTGANYGYTF.

V usage is TRBV14 and J usage is TRBJ2-3; D remains unclear. Germline V gives CDR1 SGHDN, CDR2 FVKESK. Trimming shortened V by 0 bases and J by 1 base, and 14 bases separated the two germline ends. The CDR3 covers 17 residues. The CDR3, as DNA: TGTGCCAGCAGCCAAGATCCTTTACGTCTAGGCACAGATACGCAGTATTTT. Protein product: CASSQDPLRLGTDTQYF.

The chain combines TRBV4-1 with TRBJ2-5; D is perhaps TRBD2 (6 bases). CDR3 length: 16 amino acids. V gave up 0 bases and J gave up 4 bases, with 15 bases separating them. In germline, CDR1 is MGHRA, CDR2 YSYEKL. The CDR3 loop is CASSQEPGFGRETQYF. The CDR3 region has the DNA TGCGCCAGCAGCCAAGAACCAGGTTTCGGGAGAGAGACCCAGTACTTC.

This chain joins TRBV4-1 and TRBJ1-4, with 11 bases identical to TRBD1. There are 16 residues in the CDR3. Germline trimming cut 2 bases from V and 8 bases from J; bases unmatched to any gene: 7. CDR1 is MGHRA, CDR2 YSYEKL, per germline. Here the CDR3 reads CASSQPPGQGGEKLFF. The DNA for the CDR3 is TGCGCCAGCAGCCAACCTCCGGGACAGGGGGGAGAAAAACTGTTTTTT.

The rearrangement links TRBV6-6 to TRBJ1-2, with a possible D match to TRBD1 (6 bases). V lost 2 bases to trimming and J lost 2 bases, with 9 bases between them. The CDR3 totals 14 residues. Germline loops: CDR1 MNHNY, CDR2 SVGAGI (reference sequence). CDR3 loop: CASSYQGTNYGYTF. CDR3 nucleotides: TGTGCCAGCAGTTACCAGGGGACCAACTATGGCTACACCTTC.